This T cell receptor beta chain was recovered during a study of cytomegalovirus exposure and HLA in healthy donors. The study ran its PCR with 60 Vbeta and 13 Jbeta primers. Repertoires were generated with immunoSEQ multiplex PCR, while TCRdb's copy carries only in-frame clones and drops some. The table has around 170,000 clones, around 72% seen once; the top ten hold 3% to 3.5%. Healthy bone marrow donors made up the donor group. The CDR3 is made up of 12 amino acids. Germline V lookup: CDR1 SQVTM, CDR2 ANQGSEA. V dropped 6 bases and J dropped 1 base, with 9 bases sitting between them. Broader study findings: There were some public TCRs occurring in many donors, but most TCR sequences were rare.

Details on this clone: Its antigen is undetermined.

The chain carries TRBV29-1 and TRBJ1-1; perhaps TRBD1 as D (5 bases). The TCR was taken from a woman aged 45-59 years in good health and CMV-seropositive. The sequencing input was PBMCs. Here the CDR3 DNA reads TGCAGCGTAAGGGGCCCGAACACTGAAGCTTTCTTT. This encodes CSVRGPNTEAFF.